This entry describes one TCR beta chain. The entry originates in a study of blood T cell repertoires in COVID-19. Only in-frame clones appear in the TCRdb table, and some are missing; sequencing was by immunoSEQ multiplex PCR. The sample has tens of thousands of clones, just under 80% seen once. This receptor was identified in a man in his 60s with acute or convalescent COVID-19. Specimen: peripheral blood.

CDR3 residues: CASRSWQGKWNEQFF. In nucleotides, the CDR3 is TGTGCCAGTAGGTCCTGGCAGGGAAAGTGGAATGAGCAGTTCTTC. The chain has TRBV19 and TRBJ2-1; D is possibly TRBD1 (5 bases). CDR3 size: 15 residues. V gave up 6 bases and J gave up 7 bases, with 19 bases separating them. CDR1 and CDR2 from the germline V gene are LNHDA and SQIVND (reference sequence).